The 3 T cell receptor beta chains below all came from one sample that was sequenced in a study of shared T cell receptors in the human thymus. Measured with immunoSEQ multiplex PCR; TCRdb has only the in-frame clones, and not every one. Of 700,000 or so clones in the sample, approximately 83% were seen once. These records were also assigned to another study, of human thymus T cells.

Sequencing was done on a sample of thymocytes. All receptors derive from a girl under three years old with a congenital heart defect.

This sequence joins TRBV28 and TRBJ1-2, with TRBD1 matching 7 bases. J gave up 3 bases and V 6 bases, and 10 bases lay outside the gene matches. CDR3 length: 15 amino acids. The germline gives CDR1 MDHEN, CDR2 SYDVKM. Written as DNA, the CDR3 is TGTGCCAGCAGCACAGGGGCCCCAGCCCACTATGGCTACACCTTC. This sequence encodes CASSTGAPAHYGYTF.

The chain is built from TRBV27 and TRBJ1-5; 8 positions match TRBD1. This CDR3 region has 20 residues. Germline CDR1 is MNHEY and CDR2 is SMNVEV (reference sequence). V lost 3 bases to trimming and J lost 2 bases; unmatched junction nucleotides: 18. Written as DNA, the CDR3 is TGTGCCAGCAGTTTCCGTTGTTATTGGACAGGGAGGGGATGCAATCAGCCCCAGCATTTT. It yields the protein CASSFRCYWTGRGCNQPQHF.

The chain couples TRBV5-5 to TRBJ1-6; unclear D gene. Germline V CDR1 and CDR2: SGHKS, YYEKEE (reference sequence). This CDR3 has 16 residues. The germline V and J ends were trimmed by 0 bases and 9 bases, with 16 bases remaining between them. The CDR3 DNA is TGTGCCAGCAGCTTGGGTATAGAGGGCGGAACTTCACCCCTCCACTTT. Its translation: CASSLGIEGGTSPLHF.